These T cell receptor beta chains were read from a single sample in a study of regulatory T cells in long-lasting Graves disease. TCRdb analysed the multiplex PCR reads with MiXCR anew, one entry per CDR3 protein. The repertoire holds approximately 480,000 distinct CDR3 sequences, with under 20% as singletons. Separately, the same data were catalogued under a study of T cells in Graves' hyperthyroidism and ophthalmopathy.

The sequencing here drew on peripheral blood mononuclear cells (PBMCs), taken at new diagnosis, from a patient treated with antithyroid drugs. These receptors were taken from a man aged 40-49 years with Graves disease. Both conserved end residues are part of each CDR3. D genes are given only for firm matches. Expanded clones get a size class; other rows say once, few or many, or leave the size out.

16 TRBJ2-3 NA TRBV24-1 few CATSEPGRGGTDTQYF TGTGCCACCAGTGAGCCAGGGAGAGGGGGAACAGATACGCAGTATTTT
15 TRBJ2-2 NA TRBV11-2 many CASSLTWGDTGELFF TGTGCCAGCAGCTTGACCTGGGGGGACACCGGGGAGCTGTTTTTT
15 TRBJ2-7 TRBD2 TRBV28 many CASRPYSGVNYEQYF TGTGCCAGCAGACCGTATAGCGGGGTAAACTACGAGCAGTACTTC
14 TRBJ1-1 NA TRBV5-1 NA CASSIGKMNTEAFF TGCGCCAGCAGTATTGGGAAAATGAACACTGAAGCTTTCTTT
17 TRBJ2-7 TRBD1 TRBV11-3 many CASSSYSRDRRFYEQYF TGTGCCAGCAGCTCCTACAGCCGGGACAGGCGATTCTACGAGCAGTACTTC
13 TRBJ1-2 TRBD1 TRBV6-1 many CASTPTGNYGYTF TGTGCCAGCACCCCGACAGGGAACTATGGCTACACCTTC
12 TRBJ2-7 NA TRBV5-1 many CASSLGVDEQYF TGCGCCAGCAGCTTGGGTGTCGACGAGCAGTACTTC
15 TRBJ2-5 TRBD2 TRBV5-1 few CASSASGRAGETQYF TGTGCCAGCAGCGCTAGCGGGAGGGCCGGAGAGACCCAGTACTTC
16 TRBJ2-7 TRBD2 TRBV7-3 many CASSPGTSGSIYEQYF TGTGCCAGCAGCCCCGGGACTAGCGGGAGTATCTACGAGCAGTACTTC
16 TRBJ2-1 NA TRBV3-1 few CASSYLLGGSYNEQFF TGTGCCAGCAGCTACCTTTTGGGGGGCTCCTACAATGAGCAGTTCTTC
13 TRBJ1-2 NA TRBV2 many CATRTTVGEGYTF TGTGCCACCAGGACGACAGTTGGAGAGGGCTACACCTTC
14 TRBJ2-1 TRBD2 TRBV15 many CATSRDGSGREQFF TGTGCCACCAGCAGAGATGGTAGCGGGAGGGAGCAGTTCTTC
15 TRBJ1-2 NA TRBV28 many CASSPSGVGHYGYTF TGTGCCAGCAGTCCTTCAGGGGTGGGACATTATGGCTACACCTTC
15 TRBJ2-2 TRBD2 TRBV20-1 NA CSARAGGSDTGELFF TGCAGTGCTAGAGCGGGAGGGAGTGACACCGGGGAGCTGTTTTTT
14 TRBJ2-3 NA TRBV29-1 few CSVDRAGVSDTQYF TGCAGCGTTGACCGGGCAGGGGTGTCAGATACGCAGTATTTT
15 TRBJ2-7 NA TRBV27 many CASSHGGDTSYEQYF TGTGCCAGCAGCCACGGCGGGGACACCTCCTACGAGCAGTACTTC
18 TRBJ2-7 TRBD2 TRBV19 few CASSIADMGLAGIHEQYF TGTGCCAGTAGTATTGCAGATATGGGACTAGCGGGAATCCACGAGCAGTACTTC
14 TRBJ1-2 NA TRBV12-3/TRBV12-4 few CASRPGQDGGGYTF TGTGCCAGCAGACCCGGGCAGGACGGGGGTGGCTACACCTTC
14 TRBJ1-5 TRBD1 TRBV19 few CASSTGTGYQPQHF TGTGCCAGTAGCACCGGGACAGGGTATCAGCCCCAGCATTTT
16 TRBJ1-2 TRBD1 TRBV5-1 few CASSLGQGATNYGYTF TGCGCCAGCAGCTTGGGACAGGGAGCGACTAACTATGGCTACACCTTC
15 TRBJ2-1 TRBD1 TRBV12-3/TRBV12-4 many CASRSGTGPYNEQFF TGTGCCAGCAGGTCCGGGACAGGGCCCTACAATGAGCAGTTCTTC
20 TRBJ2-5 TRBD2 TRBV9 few CASSVEPLPLTSGRGETQYF TGTGCCAGCAGCGTAGAACCCCTCCCCCTTACTAGCGGGAGGGGAGAGACCCAGTACTTC
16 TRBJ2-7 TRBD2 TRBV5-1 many CASSTGLAGGVHEQYF TGCGCCAGCAGCACCGGACTAGCGGGAGGCGTCCACGAGCAGTACTTC
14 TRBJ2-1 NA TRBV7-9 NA CASSIRDINNEQFF TGTGCCAGCAGCATCCGGGACATAAACAATGAGCAGTTCTTC
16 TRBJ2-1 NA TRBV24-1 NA CATSDPTVGRKGEQFF TGTGCCACCAGTGACCCCACCGTCGGGAGAAAGGGTGAGCAGTTCTTC
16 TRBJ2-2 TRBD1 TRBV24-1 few CATSDSRQGGTGELFF TGTGCCACCAGTGATTCTCGACAGGGGGGAACCGGGGAGCTGTTTTTT
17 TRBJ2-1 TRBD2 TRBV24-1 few CATSGGVRGSSYNEQFF TGTGCCACCAGTGGGGGGGTTCGCGGGAGCTCCTACAATGAGCAGTTCTTC
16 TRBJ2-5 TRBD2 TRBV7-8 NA CASSGPMTSGAETQYF TGTGCCAGCAGCGGCCCCATGACTAGCGGCGCGGAGACCCAGTACTTC
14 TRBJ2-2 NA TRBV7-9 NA CASSLGLVPGELFF TGTGCCAGCAGCTTAGGATTAGTCCCCGGGGAGCTGTTTTTT
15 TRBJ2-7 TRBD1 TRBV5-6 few CASSLPRTGANEQYF TGTGCCAGCAGCTTGCCGCGGACAGGGGCAAACGAGCAGTACTTC
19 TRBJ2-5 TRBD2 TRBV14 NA CASSQPRNQRLAGWETQYF TGTGCCAGCAGCCAACCACGAAACCAGAGACTAGCGGGTTGGGAGACCCAGTACTTC
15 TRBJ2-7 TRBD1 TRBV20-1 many CSASPGQALAYEQYF TGCAGTGCTAGTCCTGGACAGGCCCTAGCCTACGAGCAGTACTTC
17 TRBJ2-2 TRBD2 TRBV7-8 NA CASSRLAGGGNTGELFF TGTGCCAGCAGCCGACTAGCGGGAGGCGGAAACACCGGGGAGCTGTTTTTT
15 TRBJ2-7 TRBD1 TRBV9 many CASSPRTGNVYEQYF TGTGCCAGCAGCCCCCGGACAGGGAATGTATACGAGCAGTACTTC
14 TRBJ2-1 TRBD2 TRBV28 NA CASRGGPMIGEQFF TGTGCCAGCAGGGGAGGGCCTATGATTGGTGAGCAGTTCTTC
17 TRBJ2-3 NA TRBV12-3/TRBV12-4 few CASSFLLGGTSTDTQYF TGTGCCAGCAGTTTCCTCCTCGGCGGAACTAGCACAGATACGCAGTATTTT
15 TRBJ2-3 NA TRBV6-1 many CASSGIGHVTDTQYF TGTGCCAGCAGTGGGATAGGACACGTCACAGATACGCAGTATTTT
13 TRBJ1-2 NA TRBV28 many CASSSGGIYGYTF TGTGCCAGCAGCTCGGGGGGAATATATGGCTACACCTTC
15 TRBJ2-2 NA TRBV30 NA CAWSYGAVDTGELFF TGTGCCTGGAGTTATGGGGCGGTGGACACCGGGGAGCTGTTTTTT
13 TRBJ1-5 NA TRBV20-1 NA CSARDGPNQPQHF TGCAGTGCTAGAGATGGACCCAATCAGCCCCAGCATTTT
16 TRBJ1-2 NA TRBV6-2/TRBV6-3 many CASSSRVRAANYGYTF TGTGCCAGCAGTTCGAGGGTTCGGGCGGCAAACTATGGCTACACCTTC